The 22 T cell receptor beta chains below all came from one sample that was sequenced in a study of CD8+ T cells in alopecia areata. Following RNA extraction, reverse transcription yielded cDNA that acted as the sequencing template. Generated by immunoSEQ multiplex PCR, the TCRdb table keeps only in-frame clones and is missing some. The sample lists some 200,000 clones, around three fifths occurring once. The sequences come from CD4+ T cells sorted from blood, collected at week 0. Receptor source: a human donor with alopecia areata.

The chain links TRBV30 to TRBJ2-2; 9 bases are shared with TRBD1. The CDR3 sequence is 16 residues long. The J segment lost 0 bases and the V segment lost 3 bases, leaving 5 bases of the junction unmatched. Germline-derived CDR1 and CDR2 are GTSNPN and SVGIG (reference sequence). CDR3 in amino acids: CAWRNRGLANTGELFF. CDR3 in DNA: TGTGCCTGGAGAAACAGGGGGCTGGCGAACACCGGGGAGCTGTTTTTT.

The J gene is TRBJ2-7, the V gene TRBV6-5; 7 bases fit TRBD2. This CDR3 contains 13 residues. Trimming at V came to 5 bases and at J to 6 bases, leaving 7 bases not matched to a gene. CDR1 and CDR2 from the germline V gene are MNHEY and SVGAGI. CDR3 nucleotides: TGTGCCAGCAGTGAAGCGGGGTTTCGCGAGCAGTACTTC. This gives the protein CASSEAGFREQYF.

V gene TRBV19 combines with J gene TRBJ2-3, with D unclear. In germline, CDR1 is LNHDA, CDR2 SQIVND (reference sequence). The V and J ends lost 8 bases and 5 bases respectively, with 2 bases between them. The CDR3 contains 9 residues. CDR3 in DNA: TGTGCCAGTGGAGATACGCAGTATTTT. Its protein product is CASGDTQYF.

The rearrangement uses TRBV5-1 and TRBJ2-2; possibly TRBD2 for D (5 bases). Germline CDR1 reads SGHRS; CDR2 reads YFSETQ. V lost 0 bases to trimming and J lost 7 bases, with 13 bases between them. CDR3 length: 15 amino acids. The CDR3 loop is CASSLASGLVGELFF. The CDR3 bases are TGCGCCAGCAGCTTGGCCTCGGGGTTAGTCGGGGAGCTGTTTTTT.

V is TRBV19 and J is TRBJ2-3, with D hard to call. The CDR3 sequence is 13 residues long. CDR1 and CDR2 (germline): LNHDA, SQIVND (reference sequence). The germline V and J ends were trimmed by 2 bases and 2 bases, with 5 bases remaining between them. The CDR3 loop reads CASSILPTDTQYF. The CDR3 region has the DNA TGTGCCAGTAGTATACTCCCCACAGATACGCAGTATTTT.

The rearrangement joins TRBV5-6 to TRBJ1-2; no clear D gene. The CDR3 has 15 residues. V gave up 2 bases and J gave up 0 bases, with 11 bases separating them. Germline loops: CDR1 SGHDT, CDR2 YYEEEE. CDR3 in DNA: TGTGCCAGCAGCTTTTGGTACAGAGCTAACTATGGCTACACCTTC. It is translated as CASSFWYRANYGYTF.

A few counts support this clone. The V and J genes are TRBV18 and TRBJ2-7, with 10 bases matching TRBD2. The junction had 2 bases not matched to a gene; V was cut back by 1 base and J by 2 bases. The CDR3 covers 15 residues. From germline, CDR1 is KGHSH and CDR2 LQKENI. CDR3 amino acids: CASSPQAGGTYEQYF. In nucleotides, the CDR3 is TGTGCCAGCTCACCACAAGCGGGGGGGACCTACGAGCAGTACTTC.

This sequence joins TRBV9 and TRBJ2-5; 7 nucleotides align to TRBD1. CDR3 size: 16 residues. In germline, CDR1 is SGDLS, CDR2 YYNGEE. With 0 bases clipped from V and 5 bases from J, the junction kept 10 bases outside the gene matches. The CDR3 DNA is TGTGCCAGCAGCGTAGTAGGACAGGTGCCTATGGAGACCCAGTACTTC. Translating it yields CASSVVGQVPMETQYF. Looking up the rest from reference TRBV9 and TRBJ2-5 gives the full variable domain: DSGVTQTPKHLITATGQRVTLRCSPRSGDLSVYWYQQSLDQGLQFLIQYYNGEERAKGNILERFSAQQFPDLHSELNLSSLELGDSALYFCASSVVGQVPMETQYFGPGTRLLVL.

The chain links TRBV19 to TRBJ1-6, with 7 bases identical to TRBD1. The CDR3 runs 14 residues. Germline loops: CDR1 LNHDA, CDR2 SQIVND (reference sequence). With 6 bases clipped from V and 9 bases from J, the junction kept 8 bases outside the gene matches. Here the CDR3 DNA reads TGTGCCAGTAGAGAGACAGGGTTTAGTTCACCCCTCCACTTT. Translation: CASRETGFSSPLHF.

The sample holds a few counts of this clone. The chain recombines TRBV15 with TRBJ2-3; 7 bases agree with TRBD2. Germline CDR1 is LNHNV and CDR2 is YYDKDF (reference sequence). V was pared by 9 bases and J by 2 bases, with 5 bases of the junction left unmatched. CDR3 length equals 13 residues. This CDR3 reads CATSRDYTDTQYF. CDR3 bases: TGTGCCACTTCCCGGGACTACACAGATACGCAGTATTTT.

The chain employs TRBV29-1 and TRBJ1-1, with D perhaps TRBD1 (6 bases). The germline CDR1 and CDR2 sequences are SQVTM and ANQGSEA. This CDR3 has 13 amino acids. V was shortened by 7 bases and J by 3 bases, with 15 bases between the two germline ends. CDR3 DNA: TGCAGCGGAAAGGGGGGTCGGGACACTGAAGCTTTCTTT. Amino acid sequence: CSGKGGRDTEAFF.

The rearrangement uses TRBV5-1 and TRBJ2-3; the match to TRBD1 covers 7 bases. The V gene's germline CDR1 is SGHRS and CDR2 YFSETQ. This CDR3 region has 16 residues. J was trimmed by 3 bases and V by 0 bases; bases with no gene match: 7. The CDR3 DNA follows: TGCGCCAGCAGCTTGGTGACAGGGCGAGGGACAGATACGCAGTATTTT. This sequence encodes CASSLVTGRGTDTQYF.

In its sample, this clone was seen a few times. The V gene is TRBV30, the J gene TRBJ2-5, with D possibly matching TRBD2 (6 bases). The germline CDR1 and CDR2 sequences are GTSNPN and SVGIG (reference sequence). This CDR3 comprises 13 residues. The V gene lost 7 bases and the J gene lost 1 base, with 13 bases spanning the gap. The CDR3 loop reads CASTRGTQETQYF. DNA for the CDR3: TGTGCCTCGACGCGCGGGACCCAAGAGACCCAGTACTTC.

This clone appeared a few times. The CDR3 is CATSIRNSNEKLFF. In DNA form, the CDR3 reads TGTGCCACCAGCATACGTAATTCTAATGAAAAACTGTTTTTT. The J gene is TRBJ1-4, the V gene TRBV15; D gene ambiguous. Germline-derived CDR1 and CDR2 are LNHNV and YYDKDF (reference sequence). V was clipped by 4 bases and J by 3 bases, with 9 bases between them. The CDR3 consists of 14 residues.

J is TRBJ1-6 and V is TRBV25-1; D may be TRBD1 (5 bases). The germline V gene has CDR1 MGHDK and CDR2 SYGVNS. Trimming removed 5 bases at V and 9 bases at J, with 11 bases between. This CDR3 has 13 residues. This chain's CDR3 is CASSPGRISPLHF. CDR3 DNA sequence: TGTGCCAGCAGTCCAGGGCGAATTTCACCCCTCCACTTT.

This clone was found a few times. The chain combines TRBV29-1 with TRBJ1-1; D uncertain. Germline V CDR1 and CDR2: SQVTM, ANQGSEA. The CDR3 is made up of 14 amino acids. V gave up 6 bases and J gave up 10 bases, with 24 bases separating them. Here the CDR3 reads CSVENPLSQHGAFF. In DNA form, the CDR3 reads TGCAGCGTCGAAAACCCTCTGTCCCAACACGGAGCTTTCTTT. The full variable domain, completed using reference TRBV29-1 and TRBJ1-1, is SAVISQKPSRDICQRGTSLTIQCQVDSQVTMMFWYRQQPGQSLTLIATANQGSEATYESGFVIDKFPISRPNLTFSTLTVSNMSPEDSSIYLCSVENPLSQHGAFFGQGTRLTVV.

This clone was found a few times. The chain joins TRBV6-1 to TRBJ1-5; D call uncertain. From germline, CDR1 is MNHNS and CDR2 SASEGT. This CDR3 spans 13 amino acids. V was pared by 3 bases and J by 5 bases, with 8 bases between. CDR3 residues: CASSDDRDQPQHF. CDR3 DNA sequence: TGTGCCAGCAGTGACGATCGGGATCAGCCCCAGCATTTT.

A few counts support this clone. The CDR3: CASSEELNTEAFF. CDR3 coding DNA: TGTGCCAGCAGTGAAGAACTGAACACTGAAGCTTTCTTT. This chain links TRBV2 with TRBJ1-1; D is ambiguous. This CDR3 has 13 residues. The germline gives CDR1 SNHLY, CDR2 FYNNEI. With 1 base removed from V and 0 bases from J, the gap between germline ends came to 3 bases.

The V call is TRBV4-2, the J call TRBJ2-3, with D tentatively TRBD2 (5 bases). V lost 3 bases, J lost 0 bases, and 16 bases lay in between. The CDR3 totals 17 residues. Germline V gene lookup returns CDR1 LGHNA and CDR2 YNFKEQ. The CDR3, as DNA: TGTGCCAGCAGCCAGGACCTCGACTACGCTAGCACAGATACGCAGTATTTT. Translating gives CASSQDLDYASTDTQYF.

There are a few counts of this clone. An end of the junction differs from the germline gene, which may be a read error. V usage is TRBV29-1 and J usage is TRBJ2-7; 11 bases are a match to TRBD1. Germline V lookup: CDR1 SQVTM, CDR2 ANQGSEA. The CDR3 extends over 16 amino acids. The CDR3 region has the DNA TGCAGCGTTCAGCCCCCAACCTCCGGGACAGGGGGGCTTTTACTCTTC. Its translation is CSVQPPTSGTGGLLLF.

The chain recombines TRBV2 with TRBJ2-7; TRBD1 matches at 9 bases. Germline loops: CDR1 SNHLY, CDR2 FYNNEI. This CDR3 has 13 residues. The trim removed 10 bases at V and 3 bases at J, leaving 7 bases unmatched. CDR3 nucleotide sequence: TGTGCCACCGTAGACAGGGGGAACTACGAGCAGTACTTC. It yields the protein CATVDRGNYEQYF.

In this sample, this clone turned up once. This sequence joins TRBV4-1 and TRBJ1-5; no firm D call. CDR1 is MGHRA, CDR2 YSYEKL, per germline. The CDR3 extends over 13 amino acids. The germline V and J ends were trimmed by 4 bases and 2 bases, with 6 bases remaining between them. The CDR3 here is CASSRDGNQPQHF. In DNA, the CDR3 is TGCGCCAGCAGCCGAGACGGCAATCAGCCCCAGCATTTT.